A single sample gave rise to the 32 T cell receptor beta chains below, sequenced in a study of blood T cell repertoires in COVID-19 (dated by TCRdb to about 2020). Libraries came from the immunoSEQ multiplex PCR assay. The table comes from immuneACCESS by way of TCRdb, which keeps in-frame sequences with V and J called. Part of the clones is missing from these tables; in studies checked, under half for an unresolved V gene and the rest for unknown reasons. The sample profile shows 130,000 to 150,000 clones; roughly 86% of them were found once. Of the sample, less than 2% falls within the top ten clones. The specimen sequenced was peripheral blood. Receptors were obtained from a man in his sixties or seventies with acute or convalescent COVID-19.

This clone was detected a few times. The rearrangement joins TRBV2 to TRBJ1-5, with TRBD1 as a possible D gene (5 bases). The V end lost 4 bases, the J end lost 2 bases, and 9 bases lay between the germline ends. The germline V gene has CDR1 SNHLY and CDR2 FYNNEI. The CDR3 sequence is 14 residues long. CDR3 loop: CASSAQGGNQPQHF. Here the CDR3 DNA reads TGTGCCAGCAGTGCCCAGGGCGGCAATCAGCCCCAGCATTTT.

The chain employs TRBV6-5 and TRBJ2-2, with a tentative D call TRBD1 (5 bases). The CDR3 has 14 residues. Germline lookup yields CDR1 MNHEY and CDR2 SVGAGI. V gave up 10 bases and J gave up 4 bases, with 16 bases separating them. DNA of the CDR3: TGTGCCACACGCTCGACAGCAGGCACCGGGGAGCTGTTTTTT. It codes for CATRSTAGTGELFF.

V and J are TRBV15 and TRBJ1-1; D not certain. The germline V and J ends were trimmed by 0 bases and 4 bases, with 9 bases remaining between them. This CDR3 is 14 amino acids long. Germline V CDR1 and CDR2: LNHNV, YYDKDF (reference sequence). For the CDR3, the DNA is TGTGCCACCAGCAGAGATATGGTCGGCACTGAAGCTTTCTTT. Encoded protein: CATSRDMVGTEAFF.

The genes are TRBV3-1 (or the pseudogene TRBV3-2) and TRBJ1-2; tentatively, D is TRBD1 (5 bases). V lost 0 bases and J 7 bases, leaving 12 bases between the germline ends. CDR3 length: 14 residues. The germline CDR1 and CDR2 sequences are LGHDT and YNNKEL (reference sequence). Written as DNA, the CDR3 is TGTGCCAGCAGCCAAGAATTACAGGTACTTGGCTACACCTTC. Translating gives CASSQELQVLGYTF.

The genes are TRBV6-5 and TRBJ1-3; possibly TRBD1 for D (5 bases). Germline V CDR1 and CDR2: MNHEY, SVGAGI. V was clipped by 4 bases and J by 0 bases, with 13 bases between them. The CDR3 is 16 amino acids. CDR3 sequence: CASSFGGWSSGNTIYF. DNA of the CDR3: TGTGCCAGCAGTTTCGGGGGGTGGTCCTCTGGAAACACCATATATTTT.

This chain connects TRBV10-3 to TRBJ2-3; D perhaps matches TRBD2 (6 bases). This CDR3 spans 14 amino acids. V was pared by 8 bases and J by 2 bases, with 14 bases between. Germline V gene data show CDR1 as ENHRY and CDR2 as SYGVKD. The CDR3 DNA follows: TGTGCCATCGGCGGACGGGAGTCCACAGATACGCAGTATTTT. It is translated as CAIGGRESTDTQYF.

This chain connects TRBV3-1 (or the pseudogene TRBV3-2) to TRBJ2-3; D call uncertain. The CDR3 consists of 13 residues. V was clipped by 4 bases and J by 0 bases, with 5 bases between them. The germline V gene encodes CDR1 LGHDT and CDR2 YNNKEL (reference sequence). The CDR3 DNA reads TGTGCCAGCAGCCCTTCTAGCACAGATACGCAGTATTTT. Translated, it gives CASSPSSTDTQYF.

The chain is built from TRBV5-1 and TRBJ2-1; TRBD2 aligns across 9 bases. CDR1 is SGHRS, CDR2 YFSETQ, per germline. The CDR3 is made up of 13 amino acids. Trimming took 4 bases from V and 8 from J; bases not matched to a gene: 4. The CDR3, as DNA: TGCGCCAGCAGCCGGGGACTAGCCCATGAGCAGTTCTTC. Translated: CASSRGLAHEQFF.

CDR3: CASSDRTGIGTEAFF. The CDR3 DNA sequence: TGTGCCAGCAGTGACCGGACAGGGATCGGAACTGAAGCTTTCTTT. J is TRBJ1-1 and V is TRBV6-1; 8 bases fit TRBD1. The germline gives CDR1 MNHNS, CDR2 SASEGT. V lost 3 bases, J lost 5 bases, and 8 bases stayed unmatched. The CDR3 consists of 15 residues.

V usage is TRBV7-2 and J usage is TRBJ1-1, with 9 nucleotides matching TRBD1. V trimming: 7 bases; J trimming: 4 bases; junction bases outside the gene matches: 10. This CDR3 is 15 amino acids long. The V gene's germline CDR1 is SGHTA and CDR2 FQGNSA. The CDR3 here is CASKNRGRGSTEAFF. The CDR3 DNA sequence: TGTGCCAGCAAAAACAGGGGGCGCGGGAGCACTGAAGCTTTCTTT.

J is TRBJ1-1 and V is TRBV2; 8 bases are shared with TRBD1. This CDR3 is 14 amino acids long. The J segment lost 1 base and the V segment lost 6 bases, leaving 4 bases of the junction unmatched. The germline V gene has CDR1 SNHLY and CDR2 FYNNEI. CDR3 sequence reads: CASRLGQGNTEAFF. The CDR3 DNA is TGTGCCAGCAGGCTTGGACAGGGGAACACTGAAGCTTTCTTT.

The chain uses TRBV5-1 and TRBJ2-1; TRBD1 matches at 10 bases. J was trimmed by 12 bases and V by 4 bases; bases with no gene match: 10. CDR3 size: 14 residues. Per germline, CDR1 SGHRS and CDR2 YFSETQ. The CDR3 here is CASSVTGTGAGQFF. The CDR3 DNA follows: TGCGCCAGCAGCGTAACCGGGACAGGGGCTGGGCAGTTCTTC.

The table lists this clone with a count of one. V usage is TRBV28 and J usage is TRBJ1-3; no definite D call. The length of the CDR3 is 15 residues. Trimming stripped 5 bases from V and 5 bases from J, with 16 bases between. Germline CDR1 reads MDHEN; CDR2 reads SYDVKM. The CDR3 spells CASSPSQAGRNTIYF. CDR3 nucleotides: TGTGCCAGCAGTCCCAGTCAGGCGGGGAGAAACACCATATATTTT. The full variable domain, rest sourced from reference TRBV28 and TRBJ1-3, is DVKVTQSSRYLVKRTGEKVFLECVQDMDHENMFWYRQDPGLGLRLIYFSYDVKMKEKGDIPEGYSVSREKKERFSLILESASTNQTSMYLCASSPSQAGRNTIYFGEGSWLTVV.

V and J are TRBV2 and TRBJ2-7; 8 bases are a match to TRBD2. The V segment lost 2 bases and the J segment 4 bases; nucleotides outside the gene matches: 4. Germline CDR1 is SNHLY and CDR2 is FYNNEI. The CDR3 covers 14 residues. The CDR3 sequence: CASSESGGGYEQYF. The CDR3 DNA is TGTGCCAGCAGTGAAAGCGGGGGAGGGTACGAGCAGTACTTC. The complete variable domain, with remaining parts taken from reference TRBV2 and TRBJ2-7, reads EPEVTQTPSHQVTQMGQEVILRCVPISNHLYFYWYRQILGQKVEFLVSFYNNEISEKSEIFDDQFSVERPDGSNFTLKIRSTKLEDSAMYFCASSESGGGYEQYFGPGTRLTVT.

V usage is TRBV7-2 and J usage is TRBJ1-5, with D possibly being TRBD1 (5 bases). This CDR3 is built from 16 residues. The germline V gene has CDR1 SGHTA and CDR2 FQGNSA. The V end was cut by 3 bases, the J end by 0 bases, with 12 bases between. The CDR3 coding sequence is TGTGCCAGCAGCTTGTGGGGAGGGGATAGCAATCAGCCCCAGCATTTT. Its protein is CASSLWGGDSNQPQHF.

The V gene is TRBV5-4, the J gene TRBJ1-2, with a tentative D call TRBD1 (6 bases). This CDR3 has 14 amino acids. CDR1 and CDR2 (germline): SGHNT, YYREEE (reference sequence). Trimming shortened V by 5 bases and J by 3 bases, and 14 bases separated the two germline ends. CDR3 region: CASRTGGADYGYTF. CDR3 DNA sequence: TGTGCCAGCAGAACCGGGGGGGCGGACTATGGCTACACCTTC.

The chain links TRBV11-3 to TRBJ1-1; D possibly corresponds to TRBD1 (5 bases). The V end lost 5 bases, the J end lost 0 bases, and 13 bases lay between the germline ends. CDR3 length: 15 residues. Per the germline V gene, CDR1 is SGHNT and CDR2 is YENEEA. CDR3 amino acids: CASSRTAGLNTEAFF. DNA of the CDR3: TGTGCCAGCAGCCGGACGGCGGGGCTGAACACTGAAGCTTTCTTT. Based on the CDR3 plus reference TRBV11-3 and TRBJ1-1, the full variable domain is EAGVVQSPRYKIIEKKQPVAFWCNPISGHNTLYWYLQNLGQGPELLIRYENEEAVDDSQLPKDRFSAERLKGVDSTLKIQPAELGDSAVYLCASSRTAGLNTEAFFGQGTRLTVV.

The chain recombines TRBV28 with TRBJ1-1; D is uncertain. This CDR3 has 13 residues. The germline V and J ends were trimmed by 3 bases and 7 bases, with 12 bases remaining between them. Germline values: CDR1 MDHEN, CDR2 SYDVKM. The CDR3 loop reads CASSFQVPYEAFF. The CDR3 nucleotides read TGTGCCAGCAGTTTTCAGGTGCCCTATGAAGCTTTCTTT.

V is TRBV6-5 and J is TRBJ1-2; D is perhaps TRBD1 (5 bases). V was trimmed by 0 bases and J by 7 bases, leaving 9 bases between them. The length of the CDR3 is 13 residues. Germline V CDR1 and CDR2: MNHEY, SVGAGI. CDR3 residues: CASSYSFGGGYTF. The CDR3 DNA sequence: TGTGCCAGCAGTTACTCGTTCGGGGGTGGCTACACCTTC.

V gene TRBV11-2 combines with J gene TRBJ1-3; 8 nucleotides match TRBD1. J gave up 3 bases and V 5 bases, and 15 bases lay outside the gene matches. The germline V gene encodes CDR1 SGHAT and CDR2 FQNNGV. The CDR3 spans 18 residues. CDR3 sequence: CASSATPLTGGGGNTIYF. For the CDR3, the DNA is TGTGCCAGCAGCGCAACCCCTCTCACAGGGGGGGGTGGAAACACCATATATTTT.

The chain has TRBV5-1 and TRBJ2-1; 9 nucleotides line up with TRBD2. CDR1 is SGHRS and CDR2 is YFSETQ in the germline V gene. The CDR3 is 14 residues long. V lost 0 bases and J lost 9; bases outside the gene matches: 4. The CDR3 coding sequence is TGCGCCAGCAGCTTGGGAAGGACTAGCGCTGAGCAGTTCTTC. It yields the protein CASSLGRTSAEQFF.

This chain connects TRBV7-7 to TRBJ2-1; the match to TRBD1 covers 8 bases. V lost 5 bases and J lost 8; bases outside the gene matches: 5. This CDR3 region has 13 residues. CDR1 is SSHAT and CDR2 is FNYEAQ in the germline V gene (reference sequence). The CDR3 DNA sequence: TGTGCCAGCAGCCAGGACAGGGAAGATGAGCAGTTCTTC. This sequence encodes CASSQDREDEQFF.

The rearrangement uses TRBV18 and TRBJ1-2; 8 nucleotides match TRBD1. Germline CDR1 and CDR2: KGHSH and LQKENI. V was clipped by 3 bases and J by 4 bases; unmatched bases: 4. The CDR3 consists of 14 residues. The CDR3 loop reads CASSPGQELYGYTF. The CDR3 DNA follows: TGTGCCAGCTCACCGGGACAGGAGCTCTATGGCTACACCTTC. The full variable domain, its missing parts supplied by reference TRBV18 and TRBJ1-2, is NAGVMQNPRHLVRRRGQEARLRCSPMKGHSHVYWYRQLPEEGLKFMVYLQKENIIDESGMPKERFSAEFPKEGPSILRIQQVVRGDSAAYFCASSPGQELYGYTFGSGTRLTVV.

The rearrangement joins TRBV7-9 to TRBJ1-5; D remains unclear. This CDR3 is 12 amino acids long. Germline V gene lookup returns CDR1 SEHNR and CDR2 FQNEAQ (reference sequence). The V end lost 5 bases, the J end lost 4 bases, and 6 bases lay between the germline ends. CDR3 protein: CASSPPNQPQHF. The CDR3 nucleotides are TGTGCCAGCAGCCCTCCGAATCAGCCCCAGCATTTT.

The chain is built from TRBV11-1 and TRBJ2-7, with D possibly TRBD1 on 6 matching bases. This CDR3 contains 14 residues. Deletions cut 5 bases from V and 0 bases from J, with 11 bases between. Germline-derived CDR1 and CDR2 are SGHAT and FQDESV (reference sequence). This chain's CDR3 is CASSMNRDSYEQYF. The DNA for the CDR3 is TGTGCCAGCAGCATGAACAGGGACTCCTACGAGCAGTACTTC.

This chain connects TRBV19 to TRBJ1-2, with D tentatively TRBD1 (6 bases). In germline, CDR1 is LNHDA, CDR2 SQIVND (reference sequence). The ends were cut back, 4 bases at V and 3 bases at J, with 9 bases in the middle. There are 13 residues in the CDR3. CDR3 residues: CASSTGTYYGYTF. CDR3 sequence (DNA): TGTGCCAGTAGTACCGGGACATACTATGGCTACACCTTC.

The chain has TRBV9 and TRBJ2-1, with 11 bases identical to TRBD2. V shed 0 bases, J shed 8 bases, and the junction held 7 bases outside the gene matches. The CDR3 length is 16 residues. Germline assignment: CDR1 SGDLS and CDR2 YYNGEE. In DNA, the CDR3 is TGTGCCAGCAGCGTAGCTGTGCTAGCGGGAGGCGATGAGCAGTTCTTC. This gives the protein CASSVAVLAGGDEQFF.

The chain is built from TRBV7-9 and TRBJ2-5, with D possibly matching TRBD1 (5 bases). From germline, CDR1 is SEHNR and CDR2 FQNEAQ (reference sequence). The CDR3 spans 13 residues. V lost 7 bases to trimming and J lost 4 bases, with 13 bases between them. CDR3 DNA sequence: TGTGCCAGCATCCCTATTGGGGCAGAGACCCAGTACTTC. Amino acid sequence: CASIPIGAETQYF. Drawing the rest from reference TRBV7-9 and TRBJ2-5, the complete variable domain is DTGVSQNPRHKITKRGQNVTFRCDPISEHNRLYWYRQTLGQGPEFLTYFQNEAQLEKSRLLSDRFSAERPKGSFSTLEIQRTEQGDSAMYLCASIPIGAETQYFGPGTRLLVL.

This clone appeared once. The chain carries TRBV5-1 and TRBJ1-1; 8 bases align to TRBD1. The germline V gene has CDR1 SGHRS and CDR2 YFSETQ. The CDR3 totals 14 residues. V lost 6 bases and J lost 1; bases outside the gene matches: 5. CDR3 nucleotide sequence: TGCGCCAGCATGACAGGGGCCTCGAACACTGAAGCTTTCTTT. Protein product: CASMTGASNTEAFF.

The chain couples TRBV5-1 to TRBJ1-4; 10 nucleotides match TRBD1. V lost 5 bases, J lost 3 bases, and 4 bases stayed unmatched. The CDR3 covers 15 residues. Germline CDR1 SGHRS, CDR2 YFSETQ. The CDR3 DNA reads as TGCGCCAGCAGGGACGGGACAGGGGCTAATGAAAAACTGTTTTTT. Translated: CASRDGTGANEKLFF.

The V call is TRBV9, the J call TRBJ2-1; 8 bases are a match to TRBD2. With 0 bases clipped from V and 8 bases from J, the junction kept 10 bases outside the gene matches. This CDR3 is built from 16 residues. The germline CDR1 and CDR2 sequences are SGDLS and YYNGEE. CDR3: CASSVAGGPVQDEQFF. The CDR3, as DNA: TGTGCCAGCAGCGTAGCGGGGGGGCCCGTACAGGATGAGCAGTTCTTC.

J is TRBJ1-2 and V is TRBV2, with 8 positions matching TRBD1. The CDR3 extends over 16 amino acids. The V segment lost 0 bases and the J segment 3 bases; nucleotides outside the gene matches: 6. The germline V gene encodes CDR1 SNHLY and CDR2 FYNNEI. The DNA for the CDR3 is TGTGCCAGCAGTGAAGCGCTTCAGGGGGCTGACTATGGCTACACCTTC. Translating it yields CASSEALQGADYGYTF.